This passage covers 11 T cell receptor beta chains from one sample sequenced in a study of low-dose radiotherapy and immunotherapy resistance in tumors. Indicated time point: before trial treatment. PCR amplification of the TCRs was performed with Phusion for 20 PCR cycles, and it relied on a constant-region primer together with a V-primer adapter. TCRdb analysed the reads with MiXCR anew, one entry per CDR3 protein. The table shows about 50,000 distinct CDR3 sequences, with over 9.5% occurring only once. The sequences come from PBMCs, collected before treatment. The receptor set was obtained from a female donor with ovarian cancer.

This clonotype was found a few times. The chain joins TRBV27 to TRBJ2-2, with D uncertain. Germline values: CDR1 MNHEY, CDR2 SMNVEV (reference sequence). V lost 7 bases and J lost 6, with 6 bases in between. This CDR3 contains 11 residues. For the CDR3, the DNA is TGTGCCAGCAAATACGCCGGGGAGCTGTTTTTT. It is translated as CASKYAGELFF.

This clonotype was observed at least ten times. The CDR3 bases are TGTGCCAGTGGGATAGCGGGGGCGAACGAGCAGTACTTC. Translated, it gives CASGIAGANEQYF. This chain links TRBV19 with TRBJ2-7; 9 nucleotides agree with TRBD2. Looked up from germline, CDR1 is LNHDA and CDR2 is SQIVND (reference sequence). This CDR3 is 13 amino acids long. Trimming took 8 bases from V and 5 from J; bases not matched to a gene: 7.

The J gene is TRBJ1-2, the V gene TRBV2, with D maybe TRBD1 (5 bases). V was clipped by 3 bases and J by 2 bases, with 10 bases between them. The germline V gene has CDR1 SNHLY and CDR2 FYNNEI. The CDR3 totals 14 residues. The DNA of the CDR3 is TGTGCCAGCAGTGATGCAGGGACGAACTATGGCTACACCTTC. Its protein is CASSDAGTNYGYTF.

As for this clonotype: The likely explanation is a read error, given a far larger clone one base away. The chain has TRBV5-4 and TRBJ2-1; TRBD1 aligns across 8 bases. V shed 4 bases and J 13 bases; nucleotides not matched to a gene: 13. CDR1 and CDR2 (germline): SGHNT, YYREEE (reference sequence). The CDR3 is 14 residues long. The CDR3 sequence: CASSPGQARETQFF. The CDR3 coding sequence is TGTGCCAGCAGCCCGGGACAGGCTAGGGAGACCCAGTTCTTC.

This clonotype was counted many times. The rearrangement links TRBV6-2 or TRBV6-3 to TRBJ1-1; weak D call: TRBD1 (6 bases). CDR3 length: 14 residues. Germline V gene lookup returns CDR1 MNHEY and CDR2 SVGEGT. Trimming stripped 6 bases from V and 1 base from J, with 12 bases between. CDR3 in amino acids: CASRTGHPNTEAFF. The CDR3 bases are TGTGCCAGCAGAACGGGACACCCGAACACTGAAGCTTTCTTT.

This clonotype appeared many times. The chain recombines TRBV29-1 with TRBJ1-1; the D gene is possibly TRBD1 (6 bases). This CDR3 is 13 amino acids long. CDR1 and CDR2 (germline): SQVTM, ANQGSEA. Trimming removed 4 bases at V and 6 bases at J, with 15 bases between. CDR3 DNA: TGCAGCGTTGTCGAGGGGGGCGCTTCTGAAGCTTTCTTT. Translated, it gives CSVVEGGASEAFF.

This clonotype was recorded many times. The rearrangement links TRBV5-6 to TRBJ1-6; D uncertain. Trimming removed 4 bases from V and 6 bases from J, with 17 bases in between. CDR3 length: 16 residues. Per germline, CDR1 SGHDT and CDR2 YYEEEE. Written as DNA, the CDR3 is TGTGCCAGCAGCCTATACCGGGCTATAATTAATTCACCCCTCCACTTT. Amino acids: CASSLYRAIINSPLHF.

This clonotype was detected ten times or more. The chain joins TRBV20-1 to TRBJ2-1; TRBD2 aligns across 7 bases. Looked up from germline, CDR1 is DFQATT and CDR2 is SNEGSKA (reference sequence). The CDR3 covers 15 residues. V was clipped by 4 bases and J by 0 bases; unmatched bases: 6. The DNA for the CDR3 is TGCAGTGCTAAGAGACTAGCCAGCTCCTACAATGAGCAGTTCTTC. As protein: CSAKRLASSYNEQFF.

This clonotype is labeled medium-sized. CDR3 region: CASSHRGTRTEAFF. CDR3 DNA sequence: TGCGCCAGCAGCCACCGTGGGACTCGGACTGAAGCTTTCTTT. The V call is TRBV4-1, the J call TRBJ1-1; tentatively, D is TRBD1 (5 bases). Trimming stripped 3 bases from V and 5 bases from J, with 13 bases between. Germline CDR1 and CDR2: MGHRA and YSYEKL. The CDR3 has 14 residues.

This clonotype was observed many times. The V call is TRBV5-1, the J call TRBJ1-1; TRBD1 matches at 10 bases. Per the germline V gene, CDR1 is SGHRS and CDR2 is YFSETQ. This CDR3 is built from 15 residues. The V gene end was trimmed by 3 bases and the J gene end by 4 bases; junction bases not matched to a gene: 6. The CDR3 DNA follows: TGCGCCAGCAGCTCGGGACAGGGGCACGGCACTGAAGCTTTCTTT. Protein: CASSSGQGHGTEAFF.

This clonotype was observed at least ten times. The rearrangement links TRBV5-4 to TRBJ2-1; D unclear. The germline V gene encodes CDR1 SGHNT and CDR2 YYREEE (reference sequence). V was trimmed by 0 bases and J by 0 bases, leaving 7 bases between them. The CDR3 extends over 15 amino acids. The CDR3 sequence is CASSLDTSSYNEQFF. The CDR3 DNA reads as TGTGCCAGCAGCTTGGACACCAGCTCCTACAATGAGCAGTTCTTC.